What follows are 21 T cell receptor beta chains derived from one specimen sequenced in a study of cytomegalovirus exposure and HLA in healthy donors. Profiling relied on immunoSEQ multiplex PCR, and the TCRdb table lists in-frame clones only, not all of them. The data show 170,000 or so clones, approximately 84% seen once. Material: PBMCs. These receptors were collected from a woman in her late teens or twenties in good health and CMV-seropositive.

The V and J genes are TRBV14 and TRBJ2-1; D possibly corresponds to TRBD1 (6 bases). Trimming pared 0 bases from V and 15 bases from J, leaving 12 bases between. There are 12 residues in the CDR3. Germline-derived CDR1 and CDR2 are SGHDN and FVKESK. The CDR3 sequence is CASSQDYQGWFF. The CDR3 DNA reads as TGTGCCAGCAGCCAAGATTATCAGGGGTGGTTCTTC.

V and J are TRBV5-1 and TRBJ2-3, with D hard to call. The CDR3 runs to 15 residues. The V gene's germline CDR1 is SGHRS and CDR2 YFSETQ. Deletions cut 0 bases from V and 1 base from J, with 9 bases between. CDR3: CASSLVQRRTDTQYF. DNA of the CDR3: TGCGCCAGCAGCTTGGTTCAGCGCCGCACAGATACGCAGTATTTT.

Only a few counts were recorded for this clone. The chain is built from TRBV7-6 and TRBJ2-3; 10 bases are shared with TRBD2. CDR3 length: 16 residues. V shed 1 base, J shed 5 bases, and the junction held 6 bases outside the gene matches. Germline CDR1 SGHVS, CDR2 FNYEAQ. The CDR3 DNA reads as TGTGCCAGCAGCTTAGTGGCTAGCGGGGGTATAGATACGCAGTATTTT. This codes for CASSLVASGGIDTQYF.

This chain joins TRBV6-5 and TRBJ1-2; possible D gene TRBD1, 5 bases. The CDR3 covers 12 residues. V was clipped by 2 bases and J by 4 bases, with 5 bases between them. CDR1 and CDR2 (germline): MNHEY, SVGAGI. The CDR3 DNA follows: TGTGCCAGCAGTTACGGGGCCTATGGCTACACCTTC. Protein product: CASSYGAYGYTF.

This chain joins TRBV28 and TRBJ2-7; TRBD1 aligns across 9 bases. Losses at the gene ends were 5 bases for V and 0 bases for J; bases not matched to a gene: 8. The CDR3 length is 16 residues. Germline V gene data show CDR1 as MDHEN and CDR2 as SYDVKM. DNA of the CDR3: TGTGCCAGCAGTCTAGGACAGGGGACGTTCTCCTACGAGCAGTACTTC. Translating it yields CASSLGQGTFSYEQYF.

The CDR3 loop is CASSYSPDYRAGFF. The CDR3, as DNA: TGTGCCAGCAGTTACTCCCCGGATTACAGGGCCGGTTTTTTT. V is TRBV6-6 and J is TRBJ1-4; D perhaps matches TRBD1 (6 bases). V gave up 0 bases and J gave up 17 bases, with 19 bases separating them. The CDR3 totals 14 residues. Germline V gives CDR1 MNHNY, CDR2 SVGAGI (reference sequence).

The chain employs TRBV28 and TRBJ2-1, with 7 bases matching TRBD2. The CDR3 is made up of 15 amino acids. Germline CDR1 reads MDHEN; CDR2 reads SYDVKM. The trim removed 3 bases at V and 13 bases at J, leaving 15 bases unmatched. The CDR3 DNA reads TGTGCCAGCAGTTTGCCCGCGAGCGGGGTCACAGAACAGTTCTTC. It specifies CASSLPASGVTEQFF.

The V call is TRBV6-5, the J call TRBJ1-2; 8 bases fit TRBD1. With 0 bases clipped from V and 4 bases from J, the junction kept 7 bases outside the gene matches. This CDR3 comprises 16 residues. CDR1 is MNHEY, CDR2 SVGAGI, per germline. The CDR3: CASSYSDSGQAYGYTF. DNA of the CDR3: TGTGCCAGCAGTTACTCGGATTCGGGACAGGCCTATGGCTACACCTTC.

The rearrangement joins TRBV2 to TRBJ1-6; D is uncertain. CDR1 and CDR2 (germline): SNHLY, FYNNEI. V was pared by 8 bases and J by 3 bases, with 11 bases between. This CDR3 has 14 residues. In nucleotides, the CDR3 is TGTGCCAGCCGTACCCGGGGCTATAATTCACCCCTCCACTTT. Its translation: CASRTRGYNSPLHF.

This chain joins TRBV2 and TRBJ1-1; D call uncertain. The ends were cut back, 1 base at V and 7 bases at J, with 13 bases in the middle. In germline, CDR1 is SNHLY, CDR2 FYNNEI. This CDR3 region has 14 residues. The CDR3 is CASSEVAAKREAFF. Written as DNA, the CDR3 is TGTGCCAGCAGTGAAGTGGCGGCTAAACGTGAAGCTTTCTTT.

The rearrangement joins TRBV5-4 to TRBJ1-1; D gene unclear. Germline CDR1 reads SGHNT; CDR2 reads YYREEE (reference sequence). The ends were cut back, 0 bases at V and 2 bases at J, with 20 bases in the middle. CDR3 size: 18 residues. The CDR3 here is CASSLVRLGVGDNTEAFF. As DNA, the CDR3 is TGTGCCAGCAGCTTGGTCAGGCTCGGGGTAGGAGATAACACTGAAGCTTTCTTT.

The V and J genes are TRBV12-5 and TRBJ2-2; D gene unclear. The CDR3 is 16 residues long. V lost 0 bases and J lost 1, with 9 bases in between. CDR1 and CDR2 (germline): LGHNT, FRNRAP. CDR3 amino acids: CASGLVRYQNTGELFF. CDR3 DNA: TGTGCTAGTGGTTTGGTGCGGTACCAGAACACCGGGGAGCTGTTTTTT.

This sequence joins TRBV19 and TRBJ2-7; 9 bases are shared with TRBD1. The germline gives CDR1 LNHDA, CDR2 SQIVND (reference sequence). Germline trimming cut 5 bases from V and 0 bases from J; bases unmatched to any gene: 8. The CDR3 consists of 16 residues. This CDR3 reads CASSSRGQGSSYEQYF. CDR3 bases: TGTGCCAGTAGTTCAAGAGGACAGGGGAGCTCCTACGAGCAGTACTTC.

This clone was seen only a few times. The rearrangement links TRBV15 to TRBJ2-7, with TRBD1 matching over 11 bases. Per the germline V gene, CDR1 is LNHNV and CDR2 is YYDKDF (reference sequence). This CDR3 region has 15 residues. V trimming: 0 bases; J trimming: 4 bases; junction bases outside the gene matches: 2. CDR3 sequence: CATSREGTGGYEQYF. DNA of the CDR3: TGTGCCACCAGCAGAGAAGGGACAGGGGGATACGAGCAGTACTTC. Full variable domain (outside the CDR3, taken from reference TRBV15 and TRBJ2-7): DAMVIQNPRYQVTQFGKPVTLSCSQTLNHNVMYWYQQKSSQAPKLLFHYYDKDFNNEADTPDNFQSRRPNTSFCFLDIRSPGLGDTAMYLCATSREGTGGYEQYFGPGTRLTVT.

Of note for this clone: The junction does not match germline at one end; this may be a read error. The chain combines TRBV2 with TRBJ2-3; 16 nucleotides line up with TRBD2. The CDR3 spans 15 residues. Germline assignment: CDR1 SNHLY and CDR2 FYNNEI. The CDR3, as DNA: TGCGGGACTAGCGGGGGGGCTGCGGGCACAGATACGCAGTATTTT. Amino acids: CGTSGGAAGTDTQYF.

This clone was detected once. This chain links TRBV27 with TRBJ2-5; D ambiguous. The CDR3 has 11 residues. Trimming left V 3 bases short and J 5 bases short, with 4 bases between. The germline V gene encodes CDR1 MNHEY and CDR2 SMNVEV (reference sequence). The CDR3 protein is CASSFRETQYF. CDR3 sequence (DNA): TGTGCCAGCAGTTTCAGGGAGACCCAGTACTTC.

The chain has TRBV5-6 and TRBJ2-5, with a weak D call TRBD1 (6 bases). The V gene lost 7 bases and the J gene lost 4 bases, with 14 bases spanning the gap. This CDR3 is 13 amino acids long. Germline CDR1 is SGHDT and CDR2 is YYEEEE. CDR3 region: CASAPQGRETQYF. The CDR3 bases are TGTGCCAGCGCCCCCCAGGGGCGAGAGACCCAGTACTTC.

This chain uses TRBV19 with TRBJ1-1; maybe TRBD1 (6 bases). Germline CDR1 reads LNHDA; CDR2 reads SQIVND (reference sequence). This CDR3 spans 15 amino acids. V was clipped by 10 bases and J by 5 bases, with 23 bases between them. CDR3 in DNA: TGTGCCACCCAACCTCGAGGGGGGGTGGGAACTGAAGCTTTCTTT. This encodes CATQPRGGVGTEAFF.

The rearrangement uses TRBV7-9 and TRBJ2-1; TRBD2 aligns across 7 bases. Losses at the gene ends were 7 bases for V and 0 bases for J; bases not matched to a gene: 9. Per the germline V gene, CDR1 is SEHNR and CDR2 is FQNEAQ (reference sequence). The CDR3 sequence is 16 residues long. The CDR3 loop reads CASTGILAFSYNEQFF. CDR3 nucleotide sequence: TGTGCCAGCACGGGGATACTAGCGTTCTCCTACAATGAGCAGTTCTTC. The full variable domain, completed using reference TRBV7-9 and TRBJ2-1, is DTGVSQNPRHKITKRGQNVTFRCDPISEHNRLYWYRQTLGQGPEFLTYFQNEAQLEKSRLLSDRFSAERPKGSFSTLEIQRTEQGDSAMYLCASTGILAFSYNEQFFGPGTRLTVL.

A word on this clone: The junction shows a germline mismatch at one end, possibly a read error. The chain is built from TRBV14 and TRBJ1-4; D uncertain. The CDR3 extends over 13 amino acids. Germline CDR1 reads SGHDN; CDR2 reads FVKESK. CDR3: CASSQDRYGVPDF. The CDR3 coding sequence is TGTGCCAGCAGCCAAGATAGATACGGGGTACCGGACTTT.

The chain combines TRBV10-3 with TRBJ1-5; 8 nucleotides agree with TRBD1. V trimming: 10 bases; J trimming: 4 bases; junction bases outside the gene matches: 12. Germline V gene sequence: CDR1 ENHRY, CDR2 SYGVKD. The CDR3 sequence is 15 residues long. The CDR3 spells CATQPQGAHNQPQHF. In nucleotides, the CDR3 is TGTGCCACCCAACCCCAGGGGGCTCATAATCAGCCCCAGCATTTT.